A single sample gave rise to the 4 T cell receptor beta chains below, sequenced in a study of OX40 agonist ivuxolimab in advanced cancers. Sequenced by immunoSEQ multiplex PCR; TCRdb stores in-frame clones only, minus some. The table has about 64,000 clones, about four fifths seen once. The source was CD4+ or CD8+ T cells sorted from blood, collected in a trial of the OX40 agonist ivuxolimab. These receptors all stem from an adult with an advanced solid tumor such as melanoma, head and neck, liver or kidney cancer.

This rearrangement joins TRBV7-2 to TRBJ1-1; D not resolved. Germline CDR1 SGHTA, CDR2 FQGNSA. The CDR3 spans 13 residues. Trimming pared 2 bases from V and 6 bases from J, leaving 10 bases between. DNA of the CDR3: TGTGCCAGCAGCTTAAATGTCTTCGCTGAAGCTTTCTTT. It codes for CASSLNVFAEAFF.

The chain has TRBV18 and TRBJ1-2; TRBD1 agrees at 7 bases. The V gene's germline CDR1 is KGHSH and CDR2 LQKENI. J gave up 8 bases and V 3 bases, and 6 bases lay outside the gene matches. The CDR3 loop spans 13 amino acids. CDR3 in amino acids: CASSPTGERGYTF. CDR3 DNA: TGTGCCAGCTCACCTACAGGGGAACGAGGCTACACCTTC.

V gene TRBV15 combines with J gene TRBJ2-5; D perhaps matches TRBD2 (6 bases). CDR1 and CDR2 (germline): LNHNV, YYDKDF (reference sequence). This CDR3 has 15 amino acids. The germline V and J ends were trimmed by 3 bases and 5 bases, with 16 bases remaining between them. The CDR3 protein is CATSSLRRGWETQYF. The DNA for the CDR3 is TGTGCCACCAGCAGCCTCCGGCGGGGTTGGGAGACCCAGTACTTC.

This clone was seen only a few times. This chain joins TRBV5-1 and TRBJ1-2; D is unresolved. Trimming removed 4 bases from V and 12 bases from J, with 19 bases in between. CDR3 length: 13 residues. Germline values: CDR1 SGHRS, CDR2 YFSETQ. CDR3 sequence reads: CASSPGPDPVNTF. In DNA, the CDR3 is TGCGCCAGCAGCCCGGGCCCGGACCCTGTCAACACCTTC.